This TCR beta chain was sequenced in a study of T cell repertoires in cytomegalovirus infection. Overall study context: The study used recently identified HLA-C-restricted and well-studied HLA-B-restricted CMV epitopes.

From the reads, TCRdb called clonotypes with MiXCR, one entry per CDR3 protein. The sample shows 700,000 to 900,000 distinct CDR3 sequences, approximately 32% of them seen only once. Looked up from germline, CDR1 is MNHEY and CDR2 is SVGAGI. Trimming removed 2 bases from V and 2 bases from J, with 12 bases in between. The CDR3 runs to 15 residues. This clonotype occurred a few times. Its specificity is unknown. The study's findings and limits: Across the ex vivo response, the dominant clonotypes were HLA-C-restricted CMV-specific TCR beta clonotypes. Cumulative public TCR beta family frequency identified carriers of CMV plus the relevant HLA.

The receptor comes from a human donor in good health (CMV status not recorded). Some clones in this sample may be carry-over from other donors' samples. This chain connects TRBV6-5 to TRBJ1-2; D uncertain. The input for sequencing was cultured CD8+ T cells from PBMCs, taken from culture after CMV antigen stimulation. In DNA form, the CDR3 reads TGTGCCAGCAGTTACGGCGGCGCAGGCAACTATGGCTACACCTTC. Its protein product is CASSYGGAGNYGYTF.